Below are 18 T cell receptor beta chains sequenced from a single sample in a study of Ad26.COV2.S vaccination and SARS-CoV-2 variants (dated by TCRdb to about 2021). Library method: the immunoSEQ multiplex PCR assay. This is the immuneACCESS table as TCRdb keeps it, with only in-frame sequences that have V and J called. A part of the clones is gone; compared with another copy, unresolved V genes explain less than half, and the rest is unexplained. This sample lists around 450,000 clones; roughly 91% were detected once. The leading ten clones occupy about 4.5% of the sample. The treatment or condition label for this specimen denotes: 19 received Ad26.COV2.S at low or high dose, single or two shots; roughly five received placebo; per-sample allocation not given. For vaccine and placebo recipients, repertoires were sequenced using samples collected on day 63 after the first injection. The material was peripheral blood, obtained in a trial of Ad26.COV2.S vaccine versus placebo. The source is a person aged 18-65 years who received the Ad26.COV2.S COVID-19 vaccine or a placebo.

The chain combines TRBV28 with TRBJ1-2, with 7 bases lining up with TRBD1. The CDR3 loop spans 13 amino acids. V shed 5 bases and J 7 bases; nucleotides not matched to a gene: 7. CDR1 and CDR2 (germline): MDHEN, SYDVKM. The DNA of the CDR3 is TGTGCCAGCAGTCCCTCCAGGGGGGCTGGCTACACCTTC. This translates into CASSPSRGAGYTF.

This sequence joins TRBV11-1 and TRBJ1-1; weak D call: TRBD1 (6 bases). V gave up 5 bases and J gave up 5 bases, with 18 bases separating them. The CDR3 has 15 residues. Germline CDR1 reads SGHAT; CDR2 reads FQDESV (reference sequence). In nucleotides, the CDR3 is TGTGCCAGCAGCGCCACACAGGGTGGTAGGACTGAAGCTTTCTTT. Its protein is CASSATQGGRTEAFF.

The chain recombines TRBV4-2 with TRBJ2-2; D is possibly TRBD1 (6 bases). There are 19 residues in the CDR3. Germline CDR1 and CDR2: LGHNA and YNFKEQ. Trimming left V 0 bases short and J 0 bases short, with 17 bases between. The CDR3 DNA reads TGTGCCAGCAGCCAAGAGAGGACAGCAGGCCCCGCGAACACCGGGGAGCTGTTTTTT. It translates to CASSQERTAGPANTGELFF.

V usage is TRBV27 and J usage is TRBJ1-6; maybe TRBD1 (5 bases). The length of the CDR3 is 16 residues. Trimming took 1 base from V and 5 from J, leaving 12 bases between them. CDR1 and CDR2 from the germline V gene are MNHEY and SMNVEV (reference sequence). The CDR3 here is CASSLFQTGNNSPLHF. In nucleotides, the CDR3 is TGTGCCAGCAGTTTATTCCAAACAGGAAATAATTCACCCCTCCACTTT.

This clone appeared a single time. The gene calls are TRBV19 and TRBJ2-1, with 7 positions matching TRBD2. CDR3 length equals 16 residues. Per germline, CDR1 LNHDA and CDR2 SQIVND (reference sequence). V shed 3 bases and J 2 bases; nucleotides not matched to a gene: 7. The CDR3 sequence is CASSILWREPYNEQFF. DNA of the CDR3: TGTGCCAGTAGTATTCTCTGGCGGGAGCCCTACAATGAGCAGTTCTTC.

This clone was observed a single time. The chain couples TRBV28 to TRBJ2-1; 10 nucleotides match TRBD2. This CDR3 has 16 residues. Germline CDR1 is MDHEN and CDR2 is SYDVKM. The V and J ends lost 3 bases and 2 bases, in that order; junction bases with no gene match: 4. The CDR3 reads CASSLFTSGAYNEQFF. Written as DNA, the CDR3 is TGTGCCAGCAGTTTGTTCACTAGCGGGGCCTACAATGAGCAGTTCTTC. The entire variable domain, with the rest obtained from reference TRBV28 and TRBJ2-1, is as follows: DVKVTQSSRYLVKRTGEKVFLECVQDMDHENMFWYRQDPGLGLRLIYFSYDVKMKEKGDIPEGYSVSREKKERFSLILESASTNQTSMYLCASSLFTSGAYNEQFFGPGTRLTVL.

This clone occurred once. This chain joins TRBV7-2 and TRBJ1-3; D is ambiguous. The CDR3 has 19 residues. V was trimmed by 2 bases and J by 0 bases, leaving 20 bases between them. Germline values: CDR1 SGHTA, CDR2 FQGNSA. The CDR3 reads CASSLPHQKTRNSGNTIYF. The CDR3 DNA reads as TGTGCCAGCAGCTTACCTCATCAAAAGACACGTAACTCTGGAAACACCATATATTTT.

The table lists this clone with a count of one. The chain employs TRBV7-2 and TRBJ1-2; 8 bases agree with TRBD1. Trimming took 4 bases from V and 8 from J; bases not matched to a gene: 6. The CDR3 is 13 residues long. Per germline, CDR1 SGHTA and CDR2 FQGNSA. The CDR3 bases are TGTGCCAGCAGCTCAGACAGGGGAAGCGGCTACACCTTC. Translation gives CASSSDRGSGYTF.

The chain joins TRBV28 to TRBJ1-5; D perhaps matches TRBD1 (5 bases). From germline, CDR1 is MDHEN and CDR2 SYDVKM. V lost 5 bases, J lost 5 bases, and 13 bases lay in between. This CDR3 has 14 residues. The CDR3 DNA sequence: TGTGCCAGCAGTAGCAGGGTAAGGGATCAGCCCCAGCATTTT. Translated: CASSSRVRDQPQHF.

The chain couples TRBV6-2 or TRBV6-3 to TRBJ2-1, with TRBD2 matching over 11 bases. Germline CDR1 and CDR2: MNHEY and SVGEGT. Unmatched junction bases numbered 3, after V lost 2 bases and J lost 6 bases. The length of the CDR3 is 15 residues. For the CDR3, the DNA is TGTGCCAGCAGTTACATTCTAGCGGGAGGCAATGAGCAGTTCTTC. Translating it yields CASSYILAGGNEQFF.

The DNA of the CDR3 is TGTGCCAGCTCACCACAAGCGGGAGGCGGCAATGAGCAGTTCTTC. This codes for CASSPQAGGGNEQFF. The chain is built from TRBV18 and TRBJ2-1; 9 nucleotides line up with TRBD2. The CDR3 spans 15 residues. Germline V CDR1 and CDR2: KGHSH, LQKENI. V trimming: 1 base; J trimming: 6 bases; junction bases outside the gene matches: 4.

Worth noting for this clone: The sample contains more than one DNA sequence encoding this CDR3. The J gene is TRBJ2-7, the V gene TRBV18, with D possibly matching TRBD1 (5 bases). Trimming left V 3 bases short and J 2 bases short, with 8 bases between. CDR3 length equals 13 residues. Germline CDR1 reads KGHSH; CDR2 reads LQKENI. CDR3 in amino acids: CASSPGLAYEQYF. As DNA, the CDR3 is TGTGCCAGCTCACCGGGGCTAGCCTACGAGCAGTACTTC.

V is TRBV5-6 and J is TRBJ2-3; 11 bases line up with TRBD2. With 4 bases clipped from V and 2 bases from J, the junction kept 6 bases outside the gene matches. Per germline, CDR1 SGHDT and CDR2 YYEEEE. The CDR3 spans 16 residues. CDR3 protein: CASSIGTSGLTDTQYF. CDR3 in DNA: TGTGCCAGCAGCATTGGGACTAGCGGACTCACAGATACGCAGTATTTT.

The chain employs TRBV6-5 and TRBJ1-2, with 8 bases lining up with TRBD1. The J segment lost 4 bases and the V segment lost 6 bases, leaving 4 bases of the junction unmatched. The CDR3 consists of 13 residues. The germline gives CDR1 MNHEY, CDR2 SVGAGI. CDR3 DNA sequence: TGTGCCAGCAGCCGAACAGGGGGCTATGGCTACACCTTC. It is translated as CASSRTGGYGYTF.

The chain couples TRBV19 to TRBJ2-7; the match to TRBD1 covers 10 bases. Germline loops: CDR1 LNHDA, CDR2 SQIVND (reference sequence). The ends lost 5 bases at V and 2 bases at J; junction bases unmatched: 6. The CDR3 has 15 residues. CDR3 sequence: CASSPRTGGTYEQYF. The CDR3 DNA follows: TGTGCCAGTAGTCCTAGGACAGGGGGGACCTACGAGCAGTACTTC.

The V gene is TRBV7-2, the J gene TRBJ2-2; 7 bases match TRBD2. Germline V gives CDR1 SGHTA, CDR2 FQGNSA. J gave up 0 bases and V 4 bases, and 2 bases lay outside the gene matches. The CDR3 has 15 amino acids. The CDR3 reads CASSSRGANTGELFF. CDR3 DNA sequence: TGTGCCAGCAGCTCTCGGGGGGCGAACACCGGGGAGCTGTTTTTT. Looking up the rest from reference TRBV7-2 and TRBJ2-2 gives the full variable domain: GAGVSQSPSNKVTEKGKDVELRCDPISGHTALYWYRQSLGQGLEFLIYFQGNSAPDKSGLPSDRFSAERTGGSVSTLTIQRTQQEDSAVYLCASSSRGANTGELFFGEGSRLTVL.

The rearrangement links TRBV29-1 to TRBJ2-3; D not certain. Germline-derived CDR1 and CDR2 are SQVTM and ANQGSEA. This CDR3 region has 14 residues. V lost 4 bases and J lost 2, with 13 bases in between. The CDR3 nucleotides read TGCAGCGTTGCTAGGACCCAATTCACAGATACGCAGTATTTT. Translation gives CSVARTQFTDTQYF.

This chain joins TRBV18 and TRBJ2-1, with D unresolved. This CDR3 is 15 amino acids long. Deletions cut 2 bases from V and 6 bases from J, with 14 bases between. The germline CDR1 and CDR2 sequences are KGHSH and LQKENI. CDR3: CASSPFQPLRNEQFF. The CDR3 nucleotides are TGTGCCAGCTCACCATTCCAGCCCTTACGCAATGAGCAGTTCTTC.